This TCR beta chain was retrieved from a study of breast tumors, draining lymph nodes, adjacent tissues. Study outcomes and limitations: Most tumor T cells seemingly derive from lymph node, then expand in tumor. Tumor TCR diversity was below lymph nodes but above nontumor tissue.

Axillary draining lymph nodes of breast cancer patients supplied the node samples. As to this clonotype: Its antigen is still unknown.

CDR1 is SGHKS, CDR2 YYEKEE, per germline (reference sequence). The CDR3 spans 17 residues. V was pared by 2 bases and J by 7 bases, with 19 bases between. TCRdb used MiXCR to reprocess the multiplex PCR reads, holding one entry per CDR3 protein. The profile covers about 220,000 distinct CDR3 sequences, with 30% to 35% appearing a single time and approximately 3.7% taken by the ten largest. J is TRBJ1-6 and V is TRBV5-5, with D perhaps TRBD1 (5 bases). Specimen: axillary lymph node tissue. The sequence was obtained from a female donor with breast cancer. Some clones in this sample may be carry-over from other donors' samples. CDR3 protein: CASSFHLRQTANSPLHF. The CDR3 DNA reads as TGTGCCAGCAGCTTTCATTTACGACAGACAGCGAATTCACCCCTCCACTTT.